This entry features one T cell receptor (beta chain) sequence. The data stem from a study of blood T cell repertoires in COVID-19. In the study overall: Both acute and convalescent COVID-19 samples were obtained from the United States, Italy and Spain. Sources were T cells, B-cell-depleted T cells, or PBMCs; the material itself was cDNA or gDNA.

Under the authors' procedure: For nucleated cells, counts were estimated from reference gene primer amplification. This table comes from immunoSEQ multiplex PCR, and its TCRdb copy is limited to in-frame clones, with some not included. For V, J and clone size, that table is used; D and trimming come from the DNA. The table records approximately 60,000 clones, 65% to 80% of them present only once. The CDR3 sequence is 15 residues long. V lost 8 bases and J 4 bases, leaving 18 bases between the germline ends. The germline gives CDR1 LNHDA, CDR2 SQIVND (reference sequence). Sequenced input: peripheral blood. This clonotype was sampled from a man aged 60 to 69 with acute or convalescent COVID-19. The genes are TRBV19 and TRBJ2-1, with TRBD2 as a possible D gene (6 bases). CDR3 protein: CASSPAGTYYNEQFF. The CDR3 bases are TGTGCCAGTTCACCGGCCGGGACTTATTACAATGAGCAGTTCTTC. The complete variable domain, with remaining parts taken from reference TRBV19 and TRBJ2-1, reads DGGITQSPKYLFRKEGQNVTLSCEQNLNHDAMYWYRQDPGQGLRLIYYSQIVNDFQKGDIAEGYSVSREKKESFPLTVTSAQKNPTAFYLCASSPAGTYYNEQFFGPGTRLTVL.